Listed below are T cell receptor beta chains from one sample, sequenced in a study of cytomegalovirus exposure and HLA in healthy donors. Data came from immunoSEQ multiplex PCR; TCRdb stores just in-frame clones and leaves some out. The table shows some 140,000 clones, with roughly nine tenths occurring only once. Source material: PBMCs. Every receptor here comes from a man between 18 and 35 years old in good health and CMV-seronegative. Each CDR3 is given with its conserved first and last residue. D genes are given only for firm matches.

V gene	J gene	D gene	CDR3 DNA	CDR3 protein
TRBV19	TRBJ2-1	TRBD1	TGTGCCAGTAGTAAAAATGTGGACAGGGACGATGAGCAGTTCTTC	CASSKNVDRDDEQFF
TRBV25-1	TRBJ2-5	NA	TGTGCCAGCAGTGAACCCAACCGAGAAGAGACCCAGTACTTC	CASSEPNREETQYF
TRBV6-1	TRBJ1-1	NA	TGTGCCAGCAGTGAACCGGGGAGTGGGGACACTGAAGCTTTCTTT	CASSEPGSGDTEAFF
TRBV11-2	TRBJ2-2	NA	TGTGCCAGCAGCTTAGAAGGGGAGGGACACTTGGGGGAGCTGTTTTTT	CASSLEGEGHLGELFF
TRBV19	TRBJ1-2	NA	TGTGCCAGTAGTATCGGGACTGAGCCTGGATATGGCTACACCTTC	CASSIGTEPGYGYTF
TRBV13	TRBJ2-1	TRBD1	TGTGCCAGCAGGGGACAGGGGGCATTCAATGAGCAGTTCTTC	CASRGQGAFNEQFF
TRBV29-1	TRBJ1-1	TRBD1	TGCAGCGTTGAGGGACAGACGAACACTGAAGCTTTCTTT	CSVEGQTNTEAFF
TRBV6-5	TRBJ1-1	NA	TGTGCCAGCACCTTATTAGCAGGGATGAACACTGAAGCTTTCTTT	CASTLLAGMNTEAFF
TRBV2	TRBJ1-2	TRBD1	TGTGCCAGCACCGAAAGCCCCCAATCAGGGGGCTATAGTGGCTACACCTTC	CASTESPQSGGYSGYTF
TRBV18	TRBJ2-1	NA	TGTGCCAGCTCACAGTCCCGGTTCAATGAGCAGTTCTTC	CASSQSRFNEQFF